A selection of T cell receptor beta chains follows, all from one sample in a study of Tregs in tolerant kidney transplant recipients. Generated by immunoSEQ multiplex PCR, the TCRdb table keeps only in-frame clones and is missing some. The table has under 100,000 clones, around nine tenths seen once. What was sequenced was CD8+ T cells from blood. These receptor sequences come from a human donor in good health. CDR3s include the opening cysteine and the closing phenylalanine or tryptophan. A D gene is named only where the DNA matches it firmly. Only some rows state a clone size, as once, few, many or a class for expanded clones.

J gene,CDR3 length,V gene,clone size,D gene,CDR3 protein,CDR3 DNA
TRBJ2-3,13,TRBV27,-,-,CASSLISTDTQYF,TGTGCCAGCAGCCTTATAAGCACAGATACGCAGTATTTT
TRBJ2-3,16,TRBV29-1,-,TRBD2,CSVEGASGGAVDTQYF,TGCAGCGTTGAAGGAGCTAGCGGGGGGGCAGTAGATACGCAGTATTTT
TRBJ2-3,15,TRBV6-4,-,-,CASSDTLEGADTQYF,TGTGCCAGCAGTGACACCCTCGAGGGGGCAGATACGCAGTATTTT
TRBJ2-3,13,TRBV5-4,once,-,CASSYGQTDTQYF,TGTGCCAGCAGCTACGGACAGACAGATACGCAGTATTTT
TRBJ1-2,12,TRBV7-6,-,-,CASSLNGGYLIF,TGTGCCAGCAGCTTAAACGGCGGATACCTCATCTTC
TRBJ2-6,18,TRBV5-5,medium-sized,TRBD2,CASRSPTAGGGGANVLTF,TGTGCCAGCAGATCCCCGACGGCGGGGGGTGGTGGGGCCAACGTCCTGACTTTC
TRBJ1-1,14,TRBV9,-,TRBD1,CASSARQGGTEAFF,TGTGCCAGCAGCGCACGACAGGGCGGAACTGAAGCTTTCTTT
TRBJ2-7,13,TRBV11-3,-,TRBD1,CASSLGTGAEQYF,TGTGCCAGCAGCTTAGGGACAGGGGCCGAGCAGTACTTC
TRBJ2-7,16,TRBV11-2,-,TRBD2,CASSLRRGGGRYEQYF,TGTGCCAGCAGCCTAAGACGGGGCGGGGGACGCTACGAGCAGTACTTC
TRBJ1-1,12,TRBV13,-,-,CASSLVGQAAFF,TGTGCCAGCAGCTTAGTAGGGCAGGCAGCTTTCTTT
TRBJ2-7,14,TRBV10-3,-,TRBD1,CAISEGQGTYEQYF,TGTGCCATCAGTGAGGGACAGGGGACCTACGAGCAGTACTTC
TRBJ2-7,17,TRBV10-2,-,-,CASSEVVGRVRLYEQYF,TGCGCCAGCAGTGAGGTGGTGGGGCGGGTTCGCTTGTACGAGCAGTACTTC
TRBJ1-2,11,TRBV7-9,-,-,CASSLAYGYTF,TGTGCCAGCAGCTTAGCCTATGGCTACACCTTC
TRBJ1-2,14,TRBV9,few,TRBD1,CASSLRTGLYGYTF,TGTGCCAGCAGCTTAAGGACAGGCCTCTATGGCTACACCTTC
TRBJ1-5,15,TRBV11-2,-,-,CASSLTGDGNQPQHF,TGTGCCAGCAGCTTAACGGGGGACGGCAATCAGCCCCAGCATTTT
TRBJ2-1,15,TRBV14,-,-,CASSQVAGGGNEQFF,TGTGCCAGCAGCCAAGTAGCCGGGGGCGGGAATGAGCAGTTCTTC
TRBJ1-2,13,TRBV7-9,-,-,CASSSRMNYGYTF,TGTGCCAGCAGCTCCCGAATGAACTATGGCTACACCTTC
TRBJ2-1,15,TRBV2,-,TRBD1,CASSGQGQAYNEQFF,TGTGCCAGCAGTGGACAGGGACAGGCTTACAATGAGCAGTTCTTC
TRBJ1-1,14,TRBV9,-,-,CASGGLIMNTEAFF,TGTGCCAGTGGGGGCCTGATCATGAACACTGAAGCTTTCTTT
TRBJ2-2,19,TRBV9,once,TRBD2,CASSVAGLAANPNTGELFF,TGTGCCAGCAGCGTAGCGGGACTAGCCGCCAACCCGAACACCGGGGAGCTGTTTTTT
TRBJ1-1,12,TRBV27,few,-,CASSSSSTEAFF,TGTGCCAGCAGTTCCTCGTCCACTGAAGCTTTCTTT
TRBJ1-3,21,TRBV4-1,-,-,CASSHRQGEVSRRYPGNTIYF,TGCGCCAGCAGCCACCGACAAGGGGAAGTATCGAGGCGGTACCCTGGAAACACCATATATTTT
TRBJ2-1,15,TRBV7-2,-,-,CASSQLASSYNEQFF,TGTGCCAGCAGCCAACTAGCCAGCTCCTACAATGAGCAGTTCTTC
TRBJ2-7,12,TRBV10-1,once,-,CASSPGLYEQYF,TGCGCCAGCAGTCCGGGACTCTACGAGCAGTACTTC
TRBJ2-1,14,TRBV11-2,-,-,CASSSILVYNEQFF,TGTGCCAGCAGCTCCATCTTAGTCTACAATGAGCAGTTCTTC
TRBJ2-5,18,TRBV7-8,-,-,CASSPILYGGKLQETQYF,TGTGCCAGCAGCCCGATTTTATACGGGGGTAAGCTTCAGGAGACCCAGTACTTC
TRBJ2-1,12,TRBV27,once,-,CASSPVGVPQFF,TGTGCCAGCAGTCCCGTTGGGGTGCCACAGTTCTTC
TRBJ2-1,16,TRBV9,-,-,CASSPRRGPRANEQFF,TGTGCCAGCAGCCCCCGCCGGGGGCCACGGGCCAATGAGCAGTTCTTC
TRBJ1-5,13,TRBV2,-,TRBD1,CASSGQGSQPQHF,TGTGCCAGCAGTGGACAGGGTAGTCAGCCCCAGCATTTT
TRBJ2-5,15,TRBV7-9,-,TRBD2,CASSNAAREGLTQYF,TGTGCCAGCAGCAACGCGGCGCGGGAGGGCCTGACCCAGTACTTC
TRBJ1-1,14,TRBV9,-,-,CASSVEGLATEAFF,TGTGCCAGCAGCGTAGAGGGACTGGCCACTGAAGCTTTCTTT
TRBJ1-5,14,TRBV27,few,-,CASSLWGGDQPQHF,TGTGCCAGCAGTTTATGGGGGGGGGATCAGCCCCAGCATTTT
TRBJ2-7,17,TRBV18,few,TRBD2,CASSPSSGGSSSYEQYF,TGTGCCAGCTCACCAAGTAGCGGGGGGTCGAGCTCCTACGAGCAGTACTTC
TRBJ1-6,16,TRBV6-6,-,TRBD1,CASSVPGQGYNSPLHF,TGTGCCAGCAGCGTCCCGGGACAGGGCTATAATTCACCCCTCCACTTT
TRBJ1-1,15,TRBV9,-,TRBD1,CASSPRQGAGAEAFF,TGTGCCAGCAGCCCCCGACAGGGGGCCGGCGCTGAAGCTTTCTTT
TRBJ1-1,15,TRBV6-1,-,-,CASSESSEMNTEAFF,TGTGCCAGCAGTGAAAGTAGCGAAATGAACACTGAAGCTTTCTTT
TRBJ2-1,12,TRBV27,-,-,CASSLSGLEQFF,TGTGCCAGCAGTTTATCCGGACTTGAGCAGTTCTTC
TRBJ2-7,12,TRBV6-5,-,-,CASSSGRDTLNF,TGTGCCAGCAGTTCGGGGCGGGACACTCTTAACTTC
TRBJ2-1,16,TRBV6-1,-,-,CASSVLVAEYYNEQFF,TGTGCCAGCAGTGTACTCGTAGCGGAGTACTACAATGAGCAGTTCTTC
TRBJ2-1,15,TRBV21-1,once,-,CASSTGLAGVNEQFF,TGTGCCAGCAGCACGGGACTAGCGGGAGTCAATGAGCAGTTCTTC
TRBJ1-2,9,TRBV20-1,few,-,CSAHDGYTF,TGCAGTGCCCATGATGGCTACACCTTC
TRBJ2-1,15,TRBV7-6,-,TRBD2,CASSIGAGVPNEQFF,TGTGCCAGCAGCATCGGAGCGGGAGTACCCAATGAGCAGTTCTTC
TRBJ2-2,15,TRBV7-6,-,-,CASSFSGELTGELFF,TGTGCCAGCAGCTTTTCGGGAGAATTAACCGGGGAGCTGTTTTTT
TRBJ2-7,14,TRBV5-1,-,-,CASTVGAPTREQYF,TGCGCCAGCACCGTCGGGGCACCGACTCGGGAGCAGTACTTC
TRBJ2-2,14,TRBV30,-,TRBD2,CAWEGLAVTGELFF,TGTGCCTGGGAGGGGCTAGCGGTCACCGGGGAGCTGTTTTTT
TRBJ2-5,14,TRBV25-1,once,TRBD1,CASSSQGARETQYF,TGTGCCAGCAGCTCACAGGGGGCGAGGGAGACCCAGTACTTC
TRBJ2-3,14,TRBV11-2,-,-,CASSSGGAADTQYF,TGTGCCAGCAGCTCCGGAGGGGCTGCAGATACGCAGTATTTT
TRBJ2-6,14,TRBV2,-,-,CASRDTSGANVLTF,TGTGCCAGCAGGGACACCTCTGGGGCCAACGTCCTGACTTTC
TRBJ2-7,15,TRBV7-9,-,TRBD1,CASSLEGGSSYEQYF,TGTGCCAGCAGCTTAGAAGGGGGCTCCTCCTACGAGCAGTACTTC
TRBJ2-1,15,TRBV7-6,-,-,CASSPRGEITNEQFF,TGTGCCAGCAGCCCCAGGGGGGAGATCACCAATGAGCAGTTCTTC
TRBJ1-5,14,TRBV27,-,-,CASSPNEGNQPQHF,TGTGCCAGCAGCCCCAATGAGGGCAATCAGCCCCAGCATTTT
TRBJ2-3,14,TRBV13,-,-,CASRGILSTDTQYF,TGTGCCAGCAGGGGGATTCTTAGCACAGATACGCAGTATTTT
TRBJ1-1,13,TRBV27,-,-,CASNRGKNTEAFF,TGTGCCAGCAATAGGGGGAAGAACACTGAAGCTTTCTTT
TRBJ1-4,12,TRBV7-9,once,-,CASSAPNRKLFF,TGTGCCAGCAGTGCGCCCAACCGAAAACTGTTTTTT
TRBJ2-7,15,TRBV4-1,-,-,CASSQDPGAGIEQYF,TGCGCCAGCAGCCAAGATCCAGGGGCAGGCATCGAGCAGTACTTC